These 7 T cell receptor beta chains originate from one sample sequenced in a study of cytomegalovirus exposure and HLA in healthy donors. PCR used 60 Vbeta primers and 13 Jbeta primers. The repertoire was sequenced with immunoSEQ multiplex PCR; TCRdb's copy has only in-frame clones and lacks some. The repertoire holds some 250,000 clones, with 82% as singletons. Sequencing was performed on PBMCs. Receptor source: a woman between 40 and 50 years old in good health and CMV-seropositive.

Comment on this clone: The same CDR3 also results from other DNA sequences found in this sample. The chain is built from TRBV19 and TRBJ2-7; D is uncertain. V lost 0 bases and J lost 0, with 6 bases in between. This CDR3 is built from 14 residues. Looked up from germline, CDR1 is LNHDA and CDR2 is SQIVND (reference sequence). In DNA, the CDR3 is TGTGCCAGTAGTATAGATAGGAGCTCCTACGAGCAGTACTTC. Its translation: CASSIDRSSYEQYF.

The table lists this clone with a few counts. J is TRBJ2-7 and V is TRBV29-1; possibly TRBD2 for D (5 bases). Germline values: CDR1 SQVTM, CDR2 ANQGSEA. V was clipped by 5 bases and J by 0 bases, with 11 bases between them. The CDR3 loop spans 13 amino acids. The CDR3 region has the DNA TGCAGCGTTAGCCCGGGAAGCTCCTACGAGCAGTACTTC. It translates to CSVSPGSSYEQYF.

This chain uses TRBV9 with TRBJ2-5; D is undetermined. The J call is in doubt because the DNA end fits TRBJ2-7 better. The CDR3 sequence is 14 residues long. Germline V CDR1 and CDR2: SGDLS, YYNGEE. The CDR3 nucleotides read TGTGCCAGCAGCGTAGGGACCCTAGCCTACGAGCAGTACTTC. It specifies CASSVGTLAYEQYF.

The chain links TRBV7-2 to TRBJ2-5; the match to TRBD2 covers 10 bases. Germline CDR1 SGHTA, CDR2 FQGNSA. V lost 4 bases and J lost 4; bases outside the gene matches: 6. The CDR3 covers 15 residues. CDR3 bases: TGTGCCAGCAGCTCCCTAGCGGGAGTCGTAGAGACCCAGTACTTC. Its protein product is CASSSLAGVVETQYF.

This chain links TRBV5-5 with TRBJ1-4; 10 positions match TRBD1. V dropped 2 bases and J dropped 5; count of bases not matched to a gene: 6. Germline V gene lookup returns CDR1 SGHKS and CDR2 YYEKEE (reference sequence). The CDR3 runs 16 residues. The CDR3, as DNA: TGTGCCAGCAGCTTTCTGCCGGGACAGGGGAATGAAAAACTGTTTTTT. It codes for CASSFLPGQGNEKLFF.

This clone has just a few counts. V usage is TRBV19 and J usage is TRBJ1-3; 9 bases map to TRBD1. The ends lost 7 bases at V and 2 bases at J; junction bases unmatched: 3. The CDR3 has 14 amino acids. Germline V gene lookup returns CDR1 LNHDA and CDR2 SQIVND (reference sequence). The CDR3 nucleotides are TGTGCCAGTACCAGGACAGGGGCTGGAAACACCATATATTTT. Its translation: CASTRTGAGNTIYF.

The V and J genes are TRBV9 and TRBJ2-2, with D possibly matching TRBD2 (5 bases). Germline loops: CDR1 SGDLS, CDR2 YYNGEE. Trimming stripped 0 bases from V and 7 bases from J, with 19 bases between. The CDR3 contains 17 residues. CDR3 sequence (DNA): TGTGCCAGCAGCGTAGGAGGGCAGTTCCCTTTAAGCGGGGAGCTGTTTTTT. It specifies CASSVGGQFPLSGELFF.